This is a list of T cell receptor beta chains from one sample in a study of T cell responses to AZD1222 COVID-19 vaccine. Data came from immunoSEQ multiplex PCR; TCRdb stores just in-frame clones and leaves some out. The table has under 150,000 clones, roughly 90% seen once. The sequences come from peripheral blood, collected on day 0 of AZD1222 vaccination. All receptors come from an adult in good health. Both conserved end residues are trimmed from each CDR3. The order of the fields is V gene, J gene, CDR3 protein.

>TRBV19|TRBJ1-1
ASSIDGRVTEAF
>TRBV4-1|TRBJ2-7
ASSQVLAGGYEQY
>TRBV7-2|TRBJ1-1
ASTSDSRAF
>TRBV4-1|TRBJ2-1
ASSQEAGGFNEQF
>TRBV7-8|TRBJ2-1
ASIRGRETYNEQF
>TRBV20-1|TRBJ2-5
SASTVTSGRDVPRGAQY
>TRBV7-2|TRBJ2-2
ASSSSGTGNTGELF
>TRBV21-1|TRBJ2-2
ASSKAKAGVTGELF
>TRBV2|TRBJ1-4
ASRARFATNEKLF
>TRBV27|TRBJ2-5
ASSTLLGGETQY
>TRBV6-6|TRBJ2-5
ASSTLAGETQY
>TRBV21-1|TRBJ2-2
ASGATTGGSLCAGELF
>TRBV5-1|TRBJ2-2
ASSPRSFSLAGNTGELF
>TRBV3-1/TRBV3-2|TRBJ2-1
ASSRGLTYNEQF
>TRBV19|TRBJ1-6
ASSPGQGVTPLH
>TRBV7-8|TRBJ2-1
ASSPGRVAEGSEQF
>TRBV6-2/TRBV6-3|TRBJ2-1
ASSLLLAVLYNEQF
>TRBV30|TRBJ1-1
AWGSLSGVAF
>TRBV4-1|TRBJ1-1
ASSQDPRGADTEAF
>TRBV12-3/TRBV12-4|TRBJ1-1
ASSPRVGTEAF
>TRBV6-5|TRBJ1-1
ASSARHLPRAF
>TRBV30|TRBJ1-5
AWSVSGDQPQH
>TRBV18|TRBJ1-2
ASSPGLGFYGYT
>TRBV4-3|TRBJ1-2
ASSQALGPYGYT
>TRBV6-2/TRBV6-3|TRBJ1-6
ASSYPDRASPLH
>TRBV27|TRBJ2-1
ASSLWGRHNEQF
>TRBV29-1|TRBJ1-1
SVSGRMNTEAF
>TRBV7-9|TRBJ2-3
ASSPAQGSSSTDTQY
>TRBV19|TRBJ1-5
ASRSPQGAGQPQH
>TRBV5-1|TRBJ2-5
ASSPGWEETQY
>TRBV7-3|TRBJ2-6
ASSLTGGALSGANVLT
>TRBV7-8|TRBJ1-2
ASSTGTTGGYT
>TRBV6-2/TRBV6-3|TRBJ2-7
ASSVSYEQY
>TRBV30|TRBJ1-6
AWSRDRGNSPLH
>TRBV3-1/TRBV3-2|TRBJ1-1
ASSRLGNTEAF
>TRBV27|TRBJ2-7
ASQGGYEQY
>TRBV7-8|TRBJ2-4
ASSPQGARENIQY
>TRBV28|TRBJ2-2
ASSLGGTMGSRDTGELF
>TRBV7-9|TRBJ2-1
ASSRGALTYNEQF
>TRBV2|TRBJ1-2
ASSESSFNYGYT
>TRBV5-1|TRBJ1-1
ASSSPGVTEAF
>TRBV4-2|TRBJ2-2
ASSRRGTVRIGGELF
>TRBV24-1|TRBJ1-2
ATSDKGAMGGYT
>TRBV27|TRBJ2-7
ASSLYAGGHRDEQY